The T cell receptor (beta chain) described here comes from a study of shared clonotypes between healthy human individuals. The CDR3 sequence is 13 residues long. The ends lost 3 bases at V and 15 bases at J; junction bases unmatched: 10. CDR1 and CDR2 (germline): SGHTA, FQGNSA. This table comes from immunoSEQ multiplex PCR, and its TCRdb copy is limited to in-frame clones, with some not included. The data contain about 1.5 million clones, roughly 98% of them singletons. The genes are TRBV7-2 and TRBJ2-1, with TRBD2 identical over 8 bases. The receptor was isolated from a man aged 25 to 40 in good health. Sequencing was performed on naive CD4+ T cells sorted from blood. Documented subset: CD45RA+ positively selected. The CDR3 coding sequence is TGTGCCAGCAGCTTCGCCGGGACTAGTCTTCCGTTCTTC. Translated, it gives CASSFAGTSLPFF.